This TCR beta chain derives from a study of T cell responses to AZD1222 COVID-19 vaccine. Study-level findings and limits: Spike-wide coverage was observed for vaccine-associated CD4 TCRs, with dominant responses at 160-218 and 743-854.

Libraries were prepared by immunoSEQ multiplex PCR; TCRdb keeps only in-frame clonotypes and omits some of them. The data contain approximately 190,000 clones, just over 90% of them singletons. Details on this clone: No antigen is known for it.

Sample: peripheral blood, taken on day 0 of AZD1222 vaccination. The sequence derives from an adult in good health.

This CDR3 reads CASSLETGHGYTF. The CDR3, as DNA: TGCGCCAGCAGCTTGGAGACAGGCCACGGCTACACCTTC. The chain employs TRBV5-1 and TRBJ1-2; possibly TRBD1 for D (6 bases). V shed 0 bases and J shed 8 bases, with 11 bases lying between them. CDR3 length: 13 amino acids. Germline V gene data show CDR1 as SGHRS and CDR2 as YFSETQ.